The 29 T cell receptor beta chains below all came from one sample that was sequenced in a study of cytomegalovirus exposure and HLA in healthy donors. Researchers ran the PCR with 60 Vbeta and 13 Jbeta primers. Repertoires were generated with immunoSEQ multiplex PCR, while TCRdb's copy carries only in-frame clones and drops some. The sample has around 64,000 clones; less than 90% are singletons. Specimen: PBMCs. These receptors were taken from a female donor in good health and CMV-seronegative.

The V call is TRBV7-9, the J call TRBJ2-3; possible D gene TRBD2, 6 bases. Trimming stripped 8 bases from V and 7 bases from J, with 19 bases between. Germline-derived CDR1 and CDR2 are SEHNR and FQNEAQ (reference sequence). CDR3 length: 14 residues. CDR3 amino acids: CASATTEGGNTQYF. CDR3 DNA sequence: TGTGCCAGCGCCACCACGGAGGGCGGGAATACGCAGTATTTT.

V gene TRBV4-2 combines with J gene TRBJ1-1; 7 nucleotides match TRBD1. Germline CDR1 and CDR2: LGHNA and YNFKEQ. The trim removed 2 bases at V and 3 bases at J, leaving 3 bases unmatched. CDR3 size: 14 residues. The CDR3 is CASSQPGQDTEAFF. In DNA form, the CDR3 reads TGTGCCAGCAGCCAACCCGGACAGGACACTGAAGCTTTCTTT.

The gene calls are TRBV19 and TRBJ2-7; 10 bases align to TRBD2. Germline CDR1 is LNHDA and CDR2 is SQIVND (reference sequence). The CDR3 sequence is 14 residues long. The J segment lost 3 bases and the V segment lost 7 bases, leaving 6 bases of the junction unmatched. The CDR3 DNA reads TGTGCCAGTACGCCTAGCGGGAGTGGCTACGAGCAGTACTTC. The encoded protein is CASTPSGSGYEQYF.

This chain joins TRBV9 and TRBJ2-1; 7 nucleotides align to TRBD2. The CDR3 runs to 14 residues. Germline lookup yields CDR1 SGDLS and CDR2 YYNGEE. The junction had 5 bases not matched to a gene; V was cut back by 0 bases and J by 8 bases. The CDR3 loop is CASSVDWTRHEQFF. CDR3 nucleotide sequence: TGTGCCAGCAGCGTAGACTGGACTAGACATGAGCAGTTCTTC.

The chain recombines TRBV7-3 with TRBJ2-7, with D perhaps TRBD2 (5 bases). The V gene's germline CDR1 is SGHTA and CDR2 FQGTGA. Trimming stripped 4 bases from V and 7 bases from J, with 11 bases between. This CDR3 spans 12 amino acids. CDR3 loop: CASSSPGEEQYF. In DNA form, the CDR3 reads TGTGCCAGCAGCTCCCCCGGGGAGGAGCAGTACTTC.

The CDR3 protein is CASSQGLAGSGEQYF. CDR3 DNA sequence: TGCGCCAGCAGCCAGGGACTAGCGGGATCCGGAGAGCAGTACTTC. The rearrangement links TRBV4-1 to TRBJ2-7, with 13 bases identical to TRBD2. Germline V gives CDR1 MGHRA, CDR2 YSYEKL. CDR3 size: 15 residues. Losses at the gene ends were 3 bases for V and 7 bases for J; bases not matched to a gene: 6.

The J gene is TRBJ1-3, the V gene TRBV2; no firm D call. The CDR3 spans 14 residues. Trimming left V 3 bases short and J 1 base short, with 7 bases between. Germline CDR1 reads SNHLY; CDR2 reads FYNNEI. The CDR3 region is CASSDRISGNTIYF. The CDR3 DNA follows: TGTGCCAGCAGTGATCGTATTTCTGGAAACACCATATATTTT.

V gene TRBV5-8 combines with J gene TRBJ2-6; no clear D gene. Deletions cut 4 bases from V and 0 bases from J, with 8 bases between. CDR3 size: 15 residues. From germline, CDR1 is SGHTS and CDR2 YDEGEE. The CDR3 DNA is TGTGCCAGCAGCCTAAGTAACTCTGGGGCCAACGTCCTGACTTTC. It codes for CASSLSNSGANVLTF.

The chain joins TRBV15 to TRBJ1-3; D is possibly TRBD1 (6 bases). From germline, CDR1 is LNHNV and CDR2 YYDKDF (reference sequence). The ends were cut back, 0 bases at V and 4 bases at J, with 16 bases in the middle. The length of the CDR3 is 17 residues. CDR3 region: CATSRESRGTAGNTIYF. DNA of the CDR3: TGTGCCACCAGCAGAGAATCCAGGGGAACGGCCGGAAACACCATATATTTT. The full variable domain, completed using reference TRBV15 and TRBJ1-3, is DAMVIQNPRYQVTQFGKPVTLSCSQTLNHNVMYWYQQKSSQAPKLLFHYYDKDFNNEADTPDNFQSRRPNTSFCFLDIRSPGLGDTAMYLCATSRESRGTAGNTIYFGEGSWLTVV.

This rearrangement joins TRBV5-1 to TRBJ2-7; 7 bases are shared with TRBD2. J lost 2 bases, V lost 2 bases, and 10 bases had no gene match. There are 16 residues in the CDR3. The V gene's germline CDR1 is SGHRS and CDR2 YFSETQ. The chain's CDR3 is CASSFGGSRETYEQYF. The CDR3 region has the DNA TGCGCCAGCAGCTTTGGGGGGTCGCGGGAGACCTACGAGCAGTACTTC.

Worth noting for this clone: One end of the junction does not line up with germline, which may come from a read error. The CDR3: CSSKGSKNIQYF. In nucleotides, the CDR3 is TGTTCCAGCAAGGGGTCCAAAAACATTCAGTACTTC. V gene TRBV7-9 combines with J gene TRBJ2-4, with a weak D call TRBD1 (5 bases). The CDR3 is 12 residues long. The V gene's germline CDR1 is SEHNR and CDR2 FQNEAQ (reference sequence). Drawing the rest from reference TRBV7-9 and TRBJ2-4, the complete variable domain is DTGVSQNPRHKITKRGQNVTFRCDPISEHNRLYWYRQTLGQGPEFLTYFQNEAQLEKSRLLSDRFSAERPKGSFSTLEIQRTEQGDSAMYLCSSKGSKNIQYFGAGTRLSVL.

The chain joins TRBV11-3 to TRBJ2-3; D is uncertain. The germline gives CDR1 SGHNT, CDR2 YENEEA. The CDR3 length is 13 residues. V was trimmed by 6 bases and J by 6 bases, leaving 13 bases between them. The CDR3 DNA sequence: TGTGCCAGCAGTTTCAGTGTTGTGGATACGCAGTATTTT. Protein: CASSFSVVDTQYF.

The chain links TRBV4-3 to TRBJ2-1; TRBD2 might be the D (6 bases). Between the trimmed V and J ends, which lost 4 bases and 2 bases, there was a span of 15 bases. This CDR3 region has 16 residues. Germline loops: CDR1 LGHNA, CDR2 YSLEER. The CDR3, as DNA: TGCGCCAGCAGCCGCAGTAATAGCGGCCCCTACAATGAGCAGTTCTTC. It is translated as CASSRSNSGPYNEQFF.

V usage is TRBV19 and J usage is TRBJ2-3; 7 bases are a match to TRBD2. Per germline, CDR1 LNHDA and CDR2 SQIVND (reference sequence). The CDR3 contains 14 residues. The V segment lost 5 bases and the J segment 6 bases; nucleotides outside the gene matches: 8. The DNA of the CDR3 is TGTGCCAGTAGTGACTCTGGGACTATTGATACGCAGTATTTT. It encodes CASSDSGTIDTQYF.

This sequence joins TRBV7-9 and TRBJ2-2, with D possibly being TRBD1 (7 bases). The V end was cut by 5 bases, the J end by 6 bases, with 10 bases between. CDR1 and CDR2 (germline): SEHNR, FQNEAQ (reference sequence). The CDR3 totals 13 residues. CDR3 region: CASSAGGSGELFF. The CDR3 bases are TGTGCCAGCAGCGCAGGGGGGTCCGGGGAGCTGTTTTTT.

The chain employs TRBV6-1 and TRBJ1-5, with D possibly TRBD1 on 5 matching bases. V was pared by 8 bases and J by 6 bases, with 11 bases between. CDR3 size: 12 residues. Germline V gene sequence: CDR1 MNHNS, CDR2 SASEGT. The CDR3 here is CASGTPSQPQHF. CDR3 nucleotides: TGTGCCAGCGGGACTCCGAGTCAGCCCCAGCATTTT.

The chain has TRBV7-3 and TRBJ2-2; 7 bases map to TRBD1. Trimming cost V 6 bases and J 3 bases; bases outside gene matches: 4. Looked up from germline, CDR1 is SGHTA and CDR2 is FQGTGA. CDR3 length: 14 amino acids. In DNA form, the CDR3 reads TGTGCCAGCAGTACGGGACAGTACACCGGGGAGCTGTTTTTT. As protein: CASSTGQYTGELFF.

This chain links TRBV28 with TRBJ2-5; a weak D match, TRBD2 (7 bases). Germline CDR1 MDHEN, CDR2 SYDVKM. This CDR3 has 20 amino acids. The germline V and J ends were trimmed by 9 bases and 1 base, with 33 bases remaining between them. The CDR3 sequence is CASISWRGWEGLGVQETQYF. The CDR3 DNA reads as TGTGCCAGTATTTCGTGGAGGGGGTGGGAGGGATTGGGGGTCCAAGAGACCCAGTACTTC. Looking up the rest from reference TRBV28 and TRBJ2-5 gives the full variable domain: DVKVTQSSRYLVKRTGEKVFLECVQDMDHENMFWYRQDPGLGLRLIYFSYDVKMKEKGDIPEGYSVSREKKERFSLILESASTNQTSMYLCASISWRGWEGLGVQETQYFGPGTRLLVL.

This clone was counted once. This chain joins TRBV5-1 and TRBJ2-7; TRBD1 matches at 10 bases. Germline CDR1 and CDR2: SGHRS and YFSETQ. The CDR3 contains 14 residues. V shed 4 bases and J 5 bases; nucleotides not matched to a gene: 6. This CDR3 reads CASSPGTGVNEQYF. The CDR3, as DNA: TGCGCCAGCAGCCCCGGGACAGGGGTTAACGAGCAGTACTTC.

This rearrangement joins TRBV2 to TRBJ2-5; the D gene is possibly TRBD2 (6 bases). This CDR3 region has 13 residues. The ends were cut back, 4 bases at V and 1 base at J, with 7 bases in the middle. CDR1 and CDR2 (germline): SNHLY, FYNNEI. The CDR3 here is CASSGGVQETQYF. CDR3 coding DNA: TGTGCCAGCAGTGGGGGGGTCCAAGAGACCCAGTACTTC.

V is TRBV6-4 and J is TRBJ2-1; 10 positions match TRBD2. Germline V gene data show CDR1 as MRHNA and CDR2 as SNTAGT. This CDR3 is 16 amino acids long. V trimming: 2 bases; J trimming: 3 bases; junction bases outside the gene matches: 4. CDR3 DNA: TGTGCCAGCAGTGACCCTGGACTAGCGGACTACAATGAGCAGTTCTTC. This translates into CASSDPGLADYNEQFF.

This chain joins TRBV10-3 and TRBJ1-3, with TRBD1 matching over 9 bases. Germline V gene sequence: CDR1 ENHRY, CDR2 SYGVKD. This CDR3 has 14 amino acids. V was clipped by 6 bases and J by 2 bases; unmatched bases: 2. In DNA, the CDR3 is TGTGCCATCAGAAGGGACAGGGCTGGAAACACCATATATTTT. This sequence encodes CAIRRDRAGNTIYF.

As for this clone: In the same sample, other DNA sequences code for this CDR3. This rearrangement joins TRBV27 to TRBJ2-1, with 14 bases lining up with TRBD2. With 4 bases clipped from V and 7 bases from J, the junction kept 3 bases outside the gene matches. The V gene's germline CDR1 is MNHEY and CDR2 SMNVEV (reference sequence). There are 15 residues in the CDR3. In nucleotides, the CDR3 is TGTGCCAGCAGTTCCGGGACTAGCGGGAGTAATGAGCAGTTCTTC. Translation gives CASSSGTSGSNEQFF.

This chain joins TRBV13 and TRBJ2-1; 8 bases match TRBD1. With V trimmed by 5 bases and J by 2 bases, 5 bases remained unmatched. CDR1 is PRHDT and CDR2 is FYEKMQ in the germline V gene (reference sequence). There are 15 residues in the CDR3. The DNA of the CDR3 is TGTGCCAGCAGCGTGACAGGGGCGACCTACAATGAGCAGTTCTTC. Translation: CASSVTGATYNEQFF.

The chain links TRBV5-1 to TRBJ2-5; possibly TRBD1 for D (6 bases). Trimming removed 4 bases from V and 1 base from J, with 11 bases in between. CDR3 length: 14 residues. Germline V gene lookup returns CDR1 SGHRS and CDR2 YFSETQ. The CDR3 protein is CASSVTGLQETQYF. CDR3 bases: TGCGCCAGCAGCGTTACAGGGCTCCAAGAGACCCAGTACTTC.

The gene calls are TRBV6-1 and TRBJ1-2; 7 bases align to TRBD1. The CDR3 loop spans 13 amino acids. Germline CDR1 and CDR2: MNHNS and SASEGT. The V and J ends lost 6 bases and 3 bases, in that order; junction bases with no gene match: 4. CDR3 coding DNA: TGTGCCAGCAGGACAGGGCCCGACTATGGCTACACCTTC. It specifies CASRTGPDYGYTF.

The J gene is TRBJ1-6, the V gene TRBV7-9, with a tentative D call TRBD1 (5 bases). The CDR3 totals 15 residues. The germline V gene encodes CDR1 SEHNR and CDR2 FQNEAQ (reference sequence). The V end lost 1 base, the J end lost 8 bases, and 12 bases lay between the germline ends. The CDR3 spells CASSLGSSRDSPLHF. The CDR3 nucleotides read TGTGCCAGCAGCTTAGGTAGCAGCAGGGATTCACCCCTCCACTTT.

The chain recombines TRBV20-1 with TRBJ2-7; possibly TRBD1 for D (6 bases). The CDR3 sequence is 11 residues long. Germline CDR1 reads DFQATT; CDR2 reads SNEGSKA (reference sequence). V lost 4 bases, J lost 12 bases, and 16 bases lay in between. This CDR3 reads CSATLTGLLYF. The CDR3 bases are TGCAGTGCTACATTGACAGGCCTCTTGTACTTC.

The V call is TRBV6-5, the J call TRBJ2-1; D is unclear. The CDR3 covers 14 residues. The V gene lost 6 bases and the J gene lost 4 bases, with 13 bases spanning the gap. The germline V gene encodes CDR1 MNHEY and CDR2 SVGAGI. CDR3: CASSLNSYYNEQFF. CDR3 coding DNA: TGTGCCAGCAGCCTCAACAGCTATTACAATGAGCAGTTCTTC.